A single T cell receptor beta chain is shown here with its context. This clonotype was recorded many times. This receptor's antigen is unknown. One junction end disagrees with the germline gene, perhaps due to a read error. Interpreted using the paper, the time point label stands for: persistent/refractory GD, antithyroid drugs over 5 years with positive TRAb. For both TCR sequencing and RNA sequencing, RNA was extracted from PBMCs in TRIzol. The diagnosis of Graves' disease followed American Thyroid Association guidelines. Recruitment of patients was carried out at an endocrinology department in Xi'an, China. Each patient gave 9 to 10 milliliters of peripheral blood, collected in an EDTA anticoagulant tube. Ficoll Paque Plus density gradient separation was used to isolate PBMCs, and no additional T cell sorting was done. An Agilent 2100 Bioanalyzer and agarose gel were used to check RNA quality, and a NanoDrop 2000 was used to measure RNA concentration.

This sample is part of a study of regulatory T cells in long-lasting Graves disease (dated by TCRdb to about 2021). With respect to the entire study: Persistent Graves' disease was defined as antithyroid drug treatment for over 5 years with persistently positive TSH receptor autoantibodies. Patients with persistent Graves' disease were compared with patients with newly diagnosed Graves' disease using TCR sequencing and RNA sequencing of peripheral blood. The study was conducted in China and was registered as a clinical trial. A total of roughly 35 samples underwent TCR sequencing: around 13 from persistent and around 20 from newly diagnosed Graves' disease patients. On average, persistent Graves' disease patients in the clinical cohort had been on antithyroid drugs for about 10.3 years. Overall results and qualifications from the work: Because the primary lesion, thyroid tissue, could not be accessed, the study looked at peripheral blood alone. Patients with persistent disease shared more public clonotypes (around 3,000) than newly diagnosed patients did (about 970). Sequencing and analysis were limited to the TCR beta chain. The authors noted that the small sample size was a limitation that may lower accuracy. Persistent Graves' disease patients showed lower TCR Shannon entropy and fewer highly expanded clones than newly diagnosed patients, suggesting clonal expansion. Persistent disease showed preferential use of TRBV28, TRBJ1-2 and TRBJ2-5, whereas newly diagnosed disease favored TRBV20-1 and TRBJ2-1.

The library came from multiplex PCR. The sequencing machine was an Illumina HiSeq 4000. TCR beta libraries were built with iRepertoire HTBI primers and Arm-PCR amplification of CDR3 regions. Before sequencing, the PCR products underwent gel purification. The paper's processing steps were these. Across samples, 60 to 80 TRBV and 13 to 15 TRBJ segments were identified and used for gene usage analysis of CDR3 amino acid clonotypes. COPE and FqMerger were used to merge filtered high-quality paired reads into contigs. BLAST was used to align contigs to the IMGT TRBV, TRBD and TRBJ reference genes, and CDR3 was defined following IMGT. Any clonotype with a frequency above 0.1% was classified as a highly expanded clone. Repertoire diversity was measured by Shannon entropy, and V-J evenness by the Gini coefficient. Public clonotypes were defined as clonotypes shared by more than one individual. Clones were called with MiXCR by TCRdb after fastp trimmed the public reads at Q25, and only in-frame beta chains were retained. Each CDR3 protein appears once, grouped with its most common genes and DNA. For this entry, the V and J calls and clone size follow TCRdb and not the study's own pipeline. The sample table contains almost 350,000 distinct CDR3 sequences; only one count was recorded for about 19% of them. Of the sample, less than 35% falls within the top ten clones.

The CDR1 and CDR2 encoded by the germline V gene are SGHAT and FQNNGV. Reading from cysteine to phenylalanine, the CDR3 counts 11 amino acids. Only the CDR3 DNA is retained, 33 bases long and in frame from the first base. This TCR derives from a female donor with Graves disease. The source material was peripheral blood mononuclear cells (PBMCs), sampled when the disease was refractory, from a patient treated with antithyroid drugs. The V and J segments used are TRBV11-2 and TRBJ2-5; the D region is possibly TRBD1 or TRBD2, each matching across 5 bases. The bases read TGTGCCAGCAGTACCGGGACCCGCGGAATCTTC. It translates as CASSTGTRGIF.